Below, one T cell receptor (beta chain) is given with its context. As originally analysed: It was from reference gene primer amplification that nucleated cell counts were estimated. Sequencing was performed with immunoSEQ multiplex PCR; in TCRdb, only in-frame clones are kept and a portion is missing. Clone size and V and J calls were adopted from that table, with D and trimming inferred from the DNA. The table includes roughly 200,000 clones, 89% detected once. Participants had their cohort set by participant-reported clinical history. The sample originates from a study of blood T cell repertoires in COVID-19. The wider study: COVID-19 samples collected from the United States, Italy and Spain covered acute and convalescent phases. From T cells, B-cell-depleted T cells, or PBMCs came the material, which was cDNA or gDNA.

The CDR3 contains 18 residues. The germline V gene has CDR1 PRHDT and CDR2 FYEKMQ (reference sequence). V shed 5 bases and J 0 bases; nucleotides not matched to a gene: 14. The sequence was obtained from a woman aged 40 to 50 with acute COVID-19. V and J are TRBV13 and TRBJ2-5; TRBD2 agrees at 8 bases. Sequencing was carried out using PBMCs or T cells enriched from blood (not recorded which). The CDR3 loop reads CASSPRGAGVPYQETQYF. DNA of the CDR3: TGTGCCAGCAGCCCCCGAGGAGCGGGAGTTCCCTACCAAGAGACCCAGTACTTC.